A selection of T cell receptor beta chains follows, all from one sample in a study of T-cell memory formation after mild COVID-19. One entry per CDR3 protein results from TCRdb running MiXCR on the 5' RACE reads. The sample contains under 700,000 distinct CDR3 sequences, around 20% of which appear only once. Sequencing was performed on PBMCs or a T cell subset sorted from them (not recorded which). The origin of the receptors is an adult woman who had mild COVID-19 (a few samples of this study predate the infection). Cell type and time point are not known. Both conserved end residues are part of each CDR3. D genes are given only for firm matches. Clone sizes are given selectively: once, few, many, or a class where the clone is expanded.

>.|.|TRBV4-3|TRBJ1-5
TGCGCCAGCAGCCAAGGTAGAGCCGGGGAGCCCCAGCATTTT
CASSQGRAGEPQHF
>TRBD2|.|TRBV2|TRBJ2-7
TGTGCCAGCGGAGGGCTAGCGGGGGCCGAGCAGTACTTC
CASGGLAGAEQYF
>.|.|TRBV5-1|TRBJ2-5
TGCGCCAGCAGCTTTCTTGATCTCGGAGAGACCCAGTACTTC
CASSFLDLGETQYF
>.|few|TRBV5-1|TRBJ2-7
TGCGCCAGCAGCTTGGAAGTTCCAATCGAGCAGTACTTC
CASSLEVPIEQYF
>.|.|TRBV7-6|TRBJ1-4
TGTGCCAGCAGCCCCCAGGGTGGAATTGAAAAACTGTTTTTT
CASSPQGGIEKLFF
>TRBD1|few|TRBV15|TRBJ2-7
TGTGCCACCCAACTCCGACAGGGGAGGCACGAGCAGTACTTC
CATQLRQGRHEQYF
>TRBD2|.|TRBV27|TRBJ2-3
TGTGCCAGCAGTCGTGCCGCGGGAGTTACGCAGTATTTT
CASSRAAGVTQYF
>.|.|TRBV24-1|TRBJ2-3
TGTGCCACCAGTGAACCGGACAGCTCTAGCACAGATACGCAGTATTTT
CATSEPDSSSTDTQYF
>.|few|TRBV7-2|TRBJ2-3
TGTGCCAGCAGCAGATACAGTAATCAGGGAACAGATACGCAGTATTTT
CASSRYSNQGTDTQYF
>.|.|TRBV20-1|TRBJ1-2
TGCAGTGCTTTCATCCCGGGGAGCAACGCAGGCTATGGCTACACCTTC
CSAFIPGSNAGYGYTF
>TRBD1|.|TRBV2|TRBJ1-1
TGTGCCAGCAGGGGGACAGGGATGTTGGCTGAAGCTTTCTTT
CASRGTGMLAEAFF
>TRBD1|many|TRBV7-9|TRBJ2-7
TGTGCCAGCAGCTCGGACAGGGCCCACGAGCAGTACTTC
CASSSDRAHEQYF
>.|few|TRBV7-3|TRBJ2-7
TGTGCCAGCAGCTTAACCGGGGTTAGCTCCGAGCAGTACTTC
CASSLTGVSSEQYF
>.|.|TRBV2|TRBJ2-1
TGTGCCAGCAATCATTACTTTTCGGGGGACAATGAGCAGTTCTTC
CASNHYFSGDNEQFF
>.|.|TRBV6-5|TRBJ1-1
TGTGCCAGCAGTTACCCAGGGTTCCCTGAAGCTTTCTTT
CASSYPGFPEAFF
>TRBD1|.|TRBV6-5|TRBJ2-1
TGTGCCAGCAGGGGGACAGGGTACAATGAGCAGTTCTTC
CASRGTGYNEQFF
>.|.|TRBV12-3/TRBV12-4|TRBJ2-1
TGTGCCAGCAGTTTGCGGGGGCTGGGTGAGCAGTTCTTC
CASSLRGLGEQFF
>.|few|TRBV5-1|TRBJ2-1
TGCGCCAGCAGCTTGGATGTAGCGGCGTACAATGAGCAGTTCTTC
CASSLDVAAYNEQFF
>TRBD2|few|TRBV20-1|TRBJ2-7
TGCAGTGCTAGCGGGGGGGCCTACGAGCAGTACTTC
CSASGGAYEQYF
>.|few|TRBV5-4|TRBJ2-5
TGTGCCAGCAGCGGCAGGACCGGGGAGACCCAGTACTTC
CASSGRTGETQYF
>TRBD2|few|TRBV9|TRBJ2-7
TGTGCCAGCAGCGCCGACCGGGACGGGGGGTACGAGCAGTACTTC
CASSADRDGGYEQYF
>.|.|TRBV15|TRBJ1-5
TGTGCCACCAGCAGGGGTCAGGCAGGGGCGCCCCAGCATTTT
CATSRGQAGAPQHF
>.|.|TRBV6-2/TRBV6-3|TRBJ2-2
TGTGCCAGCAGTTACTCCCAGATCCCCGGGGAGCTGTTTTTT
CASSYSQIPGELFF
>TRBD2|few|TRBV6-5|TRBJ2-3
TGTGCCAGCAGTCAGGATGGGGCTAGCGGCGATGCTAGCACAGATACGCAGTATTTT
CASSQDGASGDASTDTQYF
>TRBD2|few|TRBV6-1|TRBJ2-1
TGTGCCAGCAGCCCTCGAGTAGCGGGGGTCAGCTCCTACAATGAGCAGTTCTTC
CASSPRVAGVSSYNEQFF
>.|few|TRBV12-3/TRBV12-4|TRBJ1-3
TGTGCCAGCACCCACTCTGGAAACACCATATATTTT
CASTHSGNTIYF
>.|many|TRBV3-1|TRBJ2-2
TGTGCCAGCAGCCGGAAGTTGCCCGGGGAGCTGTTTTTT
CASSRKLPGELFF
>TRBD1|.|TRBV24-1|TRBJ1-5
TGTGCCACCAGTGATTCCGGGACAGGGGGTTATCAGCCCCAGCATTTT
CATSDSGTGGYQPQHF
>.|few|TRBV12-3/TRBV12-4|TRBJ2-3
TGTGCCAGCAGTTTTGGCTTGAGAGCGGGTACGCAGTATTTT
CASSFGLRAGTQYF
>TRBD2|.|TRBV27|TRBJ2-1
TGTGCCAGTAATCGGGTAGCGGGAGGGCATGAGCAGTTCTTC
CASNRVAGGHEQFF
>.|.|TRBV9|TRBJ2-5
TGTGCCAGCAGCGTTATACCCCAAGAGACCCAGTACTTC
CASSVIPQETQYF
>.|few|TRBV20-1|TRBJ2-1
TGCAGTGCTCCCACTAGGGGAGGAGGGAACAATGAGCAGTTCTTC
CSAPTRGGGNNEQFF
>TRBD1|few|TRBV12-3/TRBV12-4|TRBJ2-5
TGTGCCAGCAGACCTACAGGGGTTCAAGAGACCCAGTACTTC
CASRPTGVQETQYF
>.|.|TRBV29-1|TRBJ2-2
TGCAGCGCCTCGGCGTACACCGGGGAGCTGTTTTTT
CSASAYTGELFF
>TRBD1|.|TRBV6-2/TRBV6-3|TRBJ2-7
TGTGCCAGCACTGATACAGGGGAGTCTAGCGAGCAGTACTTC
CASTDTGESSEQYF
>TRBD2|few|TRBV2|TRBJ2-3
TGTGCCAGCGCCGGCGGGGGGGATACGCAGTATTTT
CASAGGGDTQYF
>.|.|TRBV12-3/TRBV12-4|TRBJ1-1
TGTGCCAGCACCCCCGGAGTGAGGGTACGCACTGAAGCTTTCTTT
CASTPGVRVRTEAFF
>TRBD1|few|TRBV5-8|TRBJ1-4
TGTGCCAGCAGCTTATCACCGGGACAGGGATCTCGCGAAAAACTGTTTTTT
CASSLSPGQGSREKLFF
>.|.|TRBV2|TRBJ2-3
TGTGCCAGCGGCGTTGCGGAAGGTACAGATACGCAGTATTTT
CASGVAEGTDTQYF
>TRBD1|.|TRBV6-6|TRBJ1-3
TGTGCCAGCAGTTCGGACAGGGAGATTGGAAACACCATATATTTT
CASSSDREIGNTIYF
>TRBD1|few|TRBV4-1|TRBJ2-3
TGCGCCAGCAGCCAAGGGACAGGGGCTTTTACAGATACGCAGTATTTT
CASSQGTGAFTDTQYF
>.|few|TRBV7-9|TRBJ2-2
TGTGCCAGCAGCTTACTCCCGCAGGGGGGGAACACCGGGGAGCTGTTTTTT
CASSLLPQGGNTGELFF
>.|.|TRBV7-9|TRBJ1-4
TGTGCCAGCAGCCCACCGGGACACCTAAATGAAAAACTGTTTTTT
CASSPPGHLNEKLFF
>.|.|TRBV12-3/TRBV12-4|TRBJ2-5
TGTGCCAGCAGTTTGTTTTCGGTCCAAGAGACCCAGTACTTC
CASSLFSVQETQYF
>TRBD1|many|TRBV20-1|TRBJ2-7
TGCAGTGCCGAACCGAGGGACAGGGGGTTCGGCGAGCAGTACTTC
CSAEPRDRGFGEQYF
>TRBD1|.|TRBV5-1|TRBJ2-3
TGCGCCAGCAGCTTCCCTCCGGGACAGCCCCAGTTGGAGGATACGCAGTATTTT
CASSFPPGQPQLEDTQYF
>TRBD2|few|TRBV4-1|TRBJ2-7
TGCGCCAGCAGCCAAGCTTTGCTAGCGGGAGGGCCATACGAGCAGTACTTC
CASSQALLAGGPYEQYF
>.|few|TRBV9|TRBJ2-2
TGTGCCAGCAGCGTAGCTCCCGCCACTCTTTTAAACACCGGGGAGCTGTTTTTT
CASSVAPATLLNTGELFF